The sequence of this T cell receptor (beta chain) was determined in a study of blood T cell repertoires in COVID-19. Study-wide background: Acute and convalescent COVID-19 samples came from the United States, Italy and Spain. From T cells, B-cell-depleted T cells, or PBMCs came the material, which was cDNA or gDNA.

Donors were grouped by their self-reported clinical history. Original analysis: Reference gene primers were amplified, and this amplification served to estimate nucleated cell counts. Repertoires were generated with immunoSEQ multiplex PCR, while TCRdb's copy carries only in-frame clones and drops some. V and J calls and clone size are given by that table; D and trimming were obtained from the DNA. In the table there are roughly 170,000 clones, approximately 81% of which are singletons. Germline V gene sequence: CDR1 KGHSH, CDR2 LQKENI. With 3 bases clipped from V and 6 bases from J, the junction kept 7 bases outside the gene matches. This CDR3 has 14 residues.

The chain has TRBV18 and TRBJ2-7, with TRBD1 matching 8 bases. The receptor was derived from a woman between 35 and 50 years old with acute COVID-19. Material for sequencing was PBMCs or T cells enriched from blood (not recorded which). The CDR3 loop is CASSPGQESIEQYF. CDR3 in DNA: TGTGCCAGCTCACCGGGACAGGAGAGCATCGAGCAGTACTTC. Combining the CDR3 with reference TRBV18 and TRBJ2-7 gives the whole variable domain NAGVMQNPRHLVRRRGQEARLRCSPMKGHSHVYWYRQLPEEGLKFMVYLQKENIIDESGMPKERFSAEFPKEGPSILRIQQVVRGDSAAYFCASSPGQESIEQYFGPGTRLTVT.